The 4 T cell receptor beta chains below all came from one sample that was sequenced in a study of blood T cell repertoires in COVID-19. The table came from immunoSEQ multiplex PCR; TCRdb's copy has only in-frame clones and leaves some out. The sample holds around 140,000 clones, approximately 90% seen once. Sample: peripheral blood. These receptors were obtained from a human donor with COVID-19, enrolled during active disease. The donor label of this sample is uncertain.

The rearrangement links TRBV13 to TRBJ1-2, with 8 bases identical to TRBD1. With 5 bases clipped from V and 2 bases from J, the junction kept 4 bases outside the gene matches. CDR3 length equals 14 residues. Germline CDR1 and CDR2: PRHDT and FYEKMQ (reference sequence). CDR3 amino acids: CASSQGQANYGYTF. The CDR3 nucleotides are TGTGCCAGCAGCCAGGGACAGGCAAACTATGGCTACACCTTC.

This clone was recorded once. V is TRBV10-1 and J is TRBJ2-2, with D possibly TRBD1 on 5 matching bases. CDR3 length: 16 amino acids. CDR1 and CDR2 from the germline V gene are WNHNN and SYGVQD (reference sequence). V was pared by 3 bases and J by 6 bases, with 17 bases between. CDR3 nucleotide sequence: TGCGCCAGCAGTGAACCCTCCCAGGGCGGTGCCGGGGAGCTGTTTTTT. This encodes CASSEPSQGGAGELFF.

This rearrangement joins TRBV7-9 to TRBJ1-1, with TRBD1 matching over 7 bases. The CDR3 is made up of 13 amino acids. After removal of 8 bases from V and 3 bases from J, the junction contained 6 bases not matched to a gene. Germline CDR1 and CDR2: SEHNR and FQNEAQ (reference sequence). The CDR3 region is CASQRQGDTEAFF. CDR3 in DNA: TGTGCCAGCCAACGACAGGGAGACACTGAAGCTTTCTTT. The complete variable domain, with remaining parts taken from reference TRBV7-9 and TRBJ1-1, reads DTGVSQNPRHKITKRGQNVTFRCDPISEHNRLYWYRQTLGQGPEFLTYFQNEAQLEKSRLLSDRFSAERPKGSFSTLEIQRTEQGDSAMYLCASQRQGDTEAFFGQGTRLTVV.

The chain uses TRBV19 and TRBJ1-3, with 8 bases that match TRBD1. Germline loops: CDR1 LNHDA, CDR2 SQIVND (reference sequence). V was clipped by 6 bases and J by 0 bases; unmatched bases: 4. The CDR3 runs to 15 residues. The CDR3 region is CASRLDRGSGNTIYF. The CDR3 DNA sequence: TGTGCCAGTAGACTAGACAGGGGCTCTGGAAACACCATATATTTT.